Sequencing of this T cell receptor beta chain was carried out in a study of cytomegalovirus exposure and HLA in healthy donors. Notes on the study in general: Sequencing likely caused a cluster of highly shared sequence variants. Published work reported that the classifier diagnosed cytomegalovirus status with high specificity and sensitivity. The study designated some 180 TCR beta chains cytomegalovirus-associated.

A word on this clone: Its specificity is not known.

Healthy bone marrow donors made up the cohort. This PCR relied on a set of 60 Vbeta primers and 13 Jbeta primers. The table came from immunoSEQ multiplex PCR; TCRdb's copy has only in-frame clones and leaves some out. The sample carries 100,000 to 120,000 clones, approximately 82% recorded once. The V end lost 2 bases, the J end lost 7 bases, and 15 bases lay between the germline ends. Germline V gives CDR1 ENHRY, CDR2 SYGVKD. CDR3 length: 14 amino acids. The V call is TRBV10-3, the J call TRBJ2-7, with D perhaps TRBD1 (7 bases). The receptor was isolated from a man under 40 in good health and CMV-seropositive. Sequencing was done on a sample of PBMCs. The CDR3 region has the DNA TGTGCCATCAGTGAGGGTTCGACAGGGAGGGAGCAGTACTTC. Its protein is CAISEGSTGREQYF.